Below, one T cell receptor (beta chain) is given with its context. The data were obtained in a study of blood T cell repertoires in COVID-19. Study details: The United States, Italy and Spain were the sources of the acute and convalescent COVID-19 samples. The cDNA or gDNA used as material had been derived from T cells, B-cell-depleted T cells, or PBMCs.

Per the authors' pipeline: It was from reference gene primer amplification that nucleated cell counts were estimated. The table came from immunoSEQ multiplex PCR; TCRdb's copy has only in-frame clones and leaves some out. The DNA gave D and trimming, while V, J and clone size come from that table. Altogether 150,000 to 200,000 clones are present, 80% to 90% being singletons, with the ten largest covering 1.5% to 2%. The V end was cut by 3 bases, the J end by 2 bases, with 10 bases between. Germline loops: CDR1 GTSNPN, CDR2 SVGIG (reference sequence). The CDR3 extends over 13 amino acids. The V and J genes are TRBV30 and TRBJ1-2; no clear D gene. The receptor comes from a woman in her 50s with acute or convalescent COVID-19. Sequencing was performed on peripheral blood. The CDR3 spells CAWRPGKNYGYTF. CDR3 nucleotide sequence: TGTGCCTGGAGGCCGGGGAAGAACTATGGCTACACCTTC.